This T cell receptor (beta chain) was identified during a study of blood T cell repertoires in COVID-19 (dated by TCRdb to about 2020). Notes on the research overall: Collaborator samples came from the United States, Italy and Spain and covered acute and convalescent phases of COVID-19. The prospective study material was composed of cDNA or gDNA derived from T cells, B-cell-depleted T cells, or PBMCs. Subjects who had been exposed to COVID-19, were actively infected with it, or had recovered from it provided the deeply sampled blood TCRbeta repertoires that made up the dataset. The repertoires were released in a freely available public database intended as a resource for research on the immune response to SARS-CoV-2. HLA class I and class II types, where available, came from metadata supplied by the sample provider rather than from assay-based typing. A de-identified subject ID, COVID-19 status, age in years and sex were almost always included in the sample metadata. The samples were drawn from the first 160 participants of the ongoing ImmuneRACE study and from under 1,500 subjects provided by 6 global collaborators. The study at large found these results: How much clinical and demographic metadata was included differed by source and by participant, and the metadata was provided uncurated.

Concerning this clone itself: No cognate antigen has been identified for it. Per-nucleotide qualities are absent, and no much larger clonotype sits a single base away.

In the prospective study, participants were roughly 18 to 100 years old, resided in about two dozen geographic areas of the United States, and were enrolled through a virtual design. In the prospective study, participants were assigned to cohorts based on the clinical history participants reported in a screening survey and a study questionnaire. For ImmuneRACE Cohort 3, a participant was defined as recovered based on two consecutive negative NP/OP PCR tests, clearance by a healthcare professional, or resolution of symptoms. Each participant in the prospective study had whole blood, serum and a nasopharyngeal or oropharyngeal swab collected by mobile phlebotomists. Prospective study participants could optionally give additional blood draws and questionnaires over an approximately two-month period. Prospective study blood samples were shipped either frozen or at room temperature before DNA extraction.

The CDR3 runs 14 residues from the cysteine to the phenylalanine. CDR3 DNA only is kept here, 42 bases in frame from base 1. The trim is 2 bases for V and 3 bases for J, with a gap of 7 bases between the germline ends. In the germline V gene, CDR1 corresponds to ENHRY and CDR2 to SYGVKD. The immunoSEQ Assay, a bias-controlled multiplex PCR, was used to amplify TCRbeta CDR3 regions from genomic DNA. The original methods were these. The number of nucleated cells in each sample was estimated by amplification of reference gene primers within the assay. Sequence reads were collapsed and filtered to measure the absolute abundance of every unique TCRbeta CDR3 rearrangement. For each sample, productive Simpson clonality was calculated as the square root of Simpson's diversity index across productive rearrangements. The table was pulled from immuneACCESS by TCRdb, which kept in-frame rearrangements only. Such tables lose some clones; where checked, under half of the loss comes from unresolved V genes, and the rest has no known cause. V and J calls and clone size are as listed in that table; D and trimming were resolved from the DNA. Present in this sample are around 250,000 clones, 70% to 90% of which were seen just once. The ten largest clones add up to under 2.5% of the sample.

Sequencing was done on a sample of PBMCs or T cells enriched from blood (not recorded which). The sequence came from a woman aged 45 to 65 who had recovered from COVID-19. The rearranged chain carries TRBV10-3 and TRBJ2-2; D gene: possibly TRBD1, on 6 matching bases. DNA sequence: TGTGCCATCAGTGAGGGACAGCACACCGGGGAGCTGTTTTTT. It is translated as CAISEGQHTGELFF.